Listed here are 8 T cell receptor beta chains from one sample, sequenced in a study of vaccination effects on CD4 cells after COVID-19. Antigen-specific CD4+ T cells expanded by the ViraFEST assay with viral peptide pools were then sequenced. Isolation of CD4+ T cells took place after more than 9 days of culture. Subjects were given two BNT162b2 or mRNA-1273 vaccine doses. Clones were read by immunoSEQ multiplex PCR, and TCRdb kept only the in-frame ones, dropping some. The sample consists of 25,000 to 30,000 clones, roughly 74% of them appearing once. These receptors have no identified antigens. Source: CD4+ T cells from PBMCs cultured with HCoV-NL63 spike peptides, taken after COVID-19 vaccination. Every receptor here comes from a human donor who received a COVID-19 vaccine.

The chain carries TRBV5-4 and TRBJ1-2; tentatively, D is TRBD1 (5 bases). With 6 bases removed from V and 1 base from J, the gap between germline ends came to 10 bases. CDR3 size: 13 residues. Germline CDR1 SGHNT, CDR2 YYREEE (reference sequence). CDR3 sequence: CASNPGDNYGYTF. DNA of the CDR3: TGTGCCAGCAACCCGGGGGATAACTATGGCTACACCTTC. The full variable domain, completed using reference TRBV5-4 and TRBJ1-2, is ETGVTQSPTHLIKTRGQQVTLRCSSQSGHNTVSWYQQALGQGPQFIFQYYREEENGRGNFPPRFSGLQFPNYSSELNVNALELDDSALYLCASNPGDNYGYTFGSGTRLTVV.

The rearrangement joins TRBV18 to TRBJ1-2; the D is unclear. The CDR3 totals 13 residues. The germline V and J ends were trimmed by 3 bases and 4 bases, with 9 bases remaining between them. Germline-derived CDR1 and CDR2 are KGHSH and LQKENI. In DNA, the CDR3 is TGTGCCAGCTCACCCCTGGATATCTATGGCTACACCTTC. The encoded protein is CASSPLDIYGYTF.

There are a few counts of this clone. V gene TRBV21-1 combines with J gene TRBJ2-7; no DNA check was done on the table's D call, TRBD2. TRBV21-1 is flagged as a pseudogene. The CDR3 has 16 residues. The CDR3: CASSKVASGGAYEQYF. The CDR3 bases are TGTGCCAGCAGCAAAGTCGCTAGCGGGGGGGCCTACGAGCAGTACTTC.

V gene TRBV27 combines with J gene TRBJ1-1, with TRBD1 as a possible D gene (5 bases). Trimming took off 7 bases at V and 1 base at J, with 13 bases between the two ends. The CDR3 loop spans 14 amino acids. CDR1 is MNHEY and CDR2 is SMNVEV in the germline V gene (reference sequence). The CDR3 protein is CASTLTDSNTEAFF. The CDR3 DNA reads as TGTGCCAGCACCTTGACAGATTCGAACACTGAAGCTTTCTTT.

The V call is TRBV2, the J call TRBJ2-6, with TRBD1 as a possible D gene (6 bases). CDR1 SNHLY and CDR2 FYNNEI come from the germline V gene. The CDR3 runs to 17 residues. V was cut by 3 bases and J by 1 base, with 13 bases left in between. In DNA form, the CDR3 reads TGTGCCAGCAGTGAGAAGGGGGAAAAGTCTGGGGCCAACGTCCTGACTTTC. It yields the protein CASSEKGEKSGANVLTF.

The chain's CDR3 is CASSRLDSYEQYF. Here the CDR3 DNA reads TGTGCCAGCTCGAGACTTGACTCCTACGAGCAGTACTTC. The chain has TRBV6-5 and TRBJ2-7; D gene ambiguous. V was clipped by 8 bases and J by 0 bases, with 11 bases between them. The CDR3 consists of 13 residues. CDR1 and CDR2 (germline): MNHEY, SVGAGI.

CDR3 sequence reads: CASSLGTGTDGYTF. The DNA of the CDR3 is TGCGCCAGCAGCTTGGGGACAGGGACTGACGGCTACACCTTC. This chain joins TRBV5-1 and TRBJ1-2; TRBD1 agrees at 8 bases. The J segment lost 8 bases and the V segment lost 0 bases, leaving 6 bases of the junction unmatched. In germline, CDR1 is SGHRS, CDR2 YFSETQ. CDR3 length equals 14 residues.

The chain combines TRBV7-8 with TRBJ1-1; maybe TRBD1 (5 bases). Germline loops: CDR1 SGHVS, CDR2 FQNEAQ. The CDR3 is made up of 14 amino acids. Deletions cut 0 bases from V and 6 bases from J, with 11 bases between. CDR3 region: CASSLAEGLPEAFF. In DNA, the CDR3 is TGTGCCAGCAGCTTAGCCGAGGGGCTTCCTGAAGCTTTCTTT.